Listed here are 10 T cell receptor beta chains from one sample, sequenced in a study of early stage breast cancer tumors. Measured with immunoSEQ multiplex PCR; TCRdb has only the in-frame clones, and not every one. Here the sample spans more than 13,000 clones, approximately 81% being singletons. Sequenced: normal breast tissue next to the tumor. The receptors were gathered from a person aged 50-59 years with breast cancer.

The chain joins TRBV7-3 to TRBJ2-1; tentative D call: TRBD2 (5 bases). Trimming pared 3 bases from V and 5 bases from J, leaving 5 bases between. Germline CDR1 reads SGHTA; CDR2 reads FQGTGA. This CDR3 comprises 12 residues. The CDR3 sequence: CASSFGNNEQFF. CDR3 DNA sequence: TGTGCCAGCAGCTTCGGGAACAATGAGCAGTTCTTC.

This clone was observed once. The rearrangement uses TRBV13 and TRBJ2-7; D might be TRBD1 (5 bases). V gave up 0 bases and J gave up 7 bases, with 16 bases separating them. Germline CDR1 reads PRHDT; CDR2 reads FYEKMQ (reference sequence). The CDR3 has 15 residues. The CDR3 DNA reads TGTGCCAGCAGCTTAGGTGGGCAGGATGCAGGGGAGCAGTACTTC. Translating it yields CASSLGGQDAGEQYF.

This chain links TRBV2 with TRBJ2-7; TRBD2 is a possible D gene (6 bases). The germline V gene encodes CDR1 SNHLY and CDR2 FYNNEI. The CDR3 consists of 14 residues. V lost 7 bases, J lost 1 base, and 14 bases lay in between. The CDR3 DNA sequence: TGTGCCAGCATAGCGGCAGGTTGGTCCTACGAGCAGTACTTC. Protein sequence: CASIAAGWSYEQYF.

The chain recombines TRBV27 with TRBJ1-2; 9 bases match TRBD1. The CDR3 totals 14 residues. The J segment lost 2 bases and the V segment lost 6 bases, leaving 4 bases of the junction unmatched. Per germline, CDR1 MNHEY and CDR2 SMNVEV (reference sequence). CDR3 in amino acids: CASRVQGANYGYTF. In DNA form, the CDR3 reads TGTGCCAGCAGGGTACAGGGGGCGAACTATGGCTACACCTTC.

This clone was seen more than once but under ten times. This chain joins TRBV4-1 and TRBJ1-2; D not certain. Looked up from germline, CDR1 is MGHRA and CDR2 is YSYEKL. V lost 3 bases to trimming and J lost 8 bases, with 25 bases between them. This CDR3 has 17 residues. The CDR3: CASSQTFGEGRVRGYTF. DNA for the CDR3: TGCGCCAGCAGCCAGACCTTTGGTGAGGGTAGGGTTCGGGGCTACACCTTC.

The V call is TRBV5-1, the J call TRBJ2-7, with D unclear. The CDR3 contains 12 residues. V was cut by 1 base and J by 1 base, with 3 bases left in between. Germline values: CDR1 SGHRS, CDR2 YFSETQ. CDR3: CASSLFSYEQYF. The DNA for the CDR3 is TGCGCCAGCAGCTTGTTTTCCTACGAGCAGTACTTC.

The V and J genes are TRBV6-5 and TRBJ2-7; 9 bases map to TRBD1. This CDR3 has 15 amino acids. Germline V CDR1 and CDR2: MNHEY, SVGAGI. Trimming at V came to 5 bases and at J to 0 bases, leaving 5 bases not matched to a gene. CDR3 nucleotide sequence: TGTGCCAGCAGTAAAGACAGGGGGGACTCCTACGAGCAGTACTTC. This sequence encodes CASSKDRGDSYEQYF.

The CDR3: CASSGTGREAETQYF. CDR3 in DNA: TGCGCCAGCAGCGGGACAGGCCGCGAGGCGGAGACCCAGTACTTC. The chain recombines TRBV5-1 with TRBJ2-5; 8 nucleotides align to TRBD1. The CDR3 is 15 amino acids. From germline, CDR1 is SGHRS and CDR2 YFSETQ. Trimming took 4 bases from V and 5 from J; bases not matched to a gene: 10.

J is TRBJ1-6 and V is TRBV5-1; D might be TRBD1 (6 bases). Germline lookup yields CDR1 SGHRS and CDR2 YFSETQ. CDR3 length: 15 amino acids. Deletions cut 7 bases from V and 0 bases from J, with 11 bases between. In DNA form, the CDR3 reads TGCGCCAGCCAACAGGGCAGCTCCTATAATTCACCCCTCCACTTT. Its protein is CASQQGSSYNSPLHF.

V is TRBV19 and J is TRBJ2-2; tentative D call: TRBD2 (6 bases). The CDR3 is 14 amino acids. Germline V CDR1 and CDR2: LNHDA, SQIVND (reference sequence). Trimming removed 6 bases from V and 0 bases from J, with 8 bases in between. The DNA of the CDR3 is TGTGCCAGTAGCACGGGGGCGAACACCGGGGAGCTGTTTTTT. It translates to CASSTGANTGELFF. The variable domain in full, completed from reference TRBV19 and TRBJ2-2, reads DGGITQSPKYLFRKEGQNVTLSCEQNLNHDAMYWYRQDPGQGLRLIYYSQIVNDFQKGDIAEGYSVSREKKESFPLTVTSAQKNPTAFYLCASSTGANTGELFFGEGSRLTVL.